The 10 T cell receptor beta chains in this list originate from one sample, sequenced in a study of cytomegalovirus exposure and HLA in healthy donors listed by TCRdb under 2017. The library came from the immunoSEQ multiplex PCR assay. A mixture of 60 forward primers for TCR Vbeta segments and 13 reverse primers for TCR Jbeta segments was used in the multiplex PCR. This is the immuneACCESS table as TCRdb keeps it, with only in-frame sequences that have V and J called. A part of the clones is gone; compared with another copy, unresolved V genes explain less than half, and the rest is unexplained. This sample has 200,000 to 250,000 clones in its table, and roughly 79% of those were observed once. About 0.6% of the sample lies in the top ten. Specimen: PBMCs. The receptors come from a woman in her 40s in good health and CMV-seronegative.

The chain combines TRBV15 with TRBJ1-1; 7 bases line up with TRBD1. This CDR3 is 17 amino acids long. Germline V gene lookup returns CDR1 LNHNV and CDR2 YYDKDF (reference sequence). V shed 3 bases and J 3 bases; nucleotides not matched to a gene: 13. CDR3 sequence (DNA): TGTGCCACCAGCAGTGCAGGCATGGGACAGAAATACACTGAAGCTTTCTTT. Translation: CATSSAGMGQKYTEAFF.

The CDR3 loop is CASSPAGTSGVNEQFF. For the CDR3, the DNA is TGTGCCAGCAGCCCCGCCGGGACTAGCGGGGTCAATGAGCAGTTCTTC. The chain uses TRBV9 and TRBJ2-1, with 13 bases identical to TRBD2. CDR3 length: 16 amino acids. The trim removed 4 bases at V and 6 bases at J, leaving 7 bases unmatched. Germline assignment: CDR1 SGDLS and CDR2 YYNGEE.

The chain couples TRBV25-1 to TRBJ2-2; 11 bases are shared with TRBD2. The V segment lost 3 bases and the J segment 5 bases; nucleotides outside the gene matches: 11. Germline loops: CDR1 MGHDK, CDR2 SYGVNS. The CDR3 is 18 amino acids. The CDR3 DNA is TGTGCCAGCAGTGAGCCCCAAACTAGCGGGGGACGGACCGGGGAGCTGTTTTTT. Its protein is CASSEPQTSGGRTGELFF.

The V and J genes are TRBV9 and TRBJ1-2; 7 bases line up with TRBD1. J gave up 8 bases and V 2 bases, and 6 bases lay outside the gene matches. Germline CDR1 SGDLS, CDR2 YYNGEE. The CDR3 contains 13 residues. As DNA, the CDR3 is TGTGCCAGCAGCGTCAACAGGGGAGGAGGCTACACCTTC. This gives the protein CASSVNRGGGYTF.

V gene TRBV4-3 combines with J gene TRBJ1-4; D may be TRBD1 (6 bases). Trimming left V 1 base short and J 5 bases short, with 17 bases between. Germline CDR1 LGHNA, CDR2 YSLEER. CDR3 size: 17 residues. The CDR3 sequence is CASSQGDLDSPNEKLFF. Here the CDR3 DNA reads TGCGCCAGCAGCCAAGGGGACCTGGACAGTCCAAATGAAAAACTGTTTTTT.

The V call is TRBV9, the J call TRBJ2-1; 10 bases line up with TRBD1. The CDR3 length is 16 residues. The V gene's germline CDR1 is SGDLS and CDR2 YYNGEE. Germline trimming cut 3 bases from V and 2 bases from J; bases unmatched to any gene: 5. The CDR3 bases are TGTGCCAGCAGCGAAACCGGGACAGGGGCCTACAATGAGCAGTTCTTC. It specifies CASSETGTGAYNEQFF.

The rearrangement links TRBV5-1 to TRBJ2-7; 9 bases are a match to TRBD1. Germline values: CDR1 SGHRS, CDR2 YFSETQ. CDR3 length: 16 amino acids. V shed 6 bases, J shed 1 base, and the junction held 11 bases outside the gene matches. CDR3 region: CASTPDPGQGSYEQYF. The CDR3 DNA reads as TGCGCCAGCACCCCTGATCCGGGACAGGGTTCCTACGAGCAGTACTTC.

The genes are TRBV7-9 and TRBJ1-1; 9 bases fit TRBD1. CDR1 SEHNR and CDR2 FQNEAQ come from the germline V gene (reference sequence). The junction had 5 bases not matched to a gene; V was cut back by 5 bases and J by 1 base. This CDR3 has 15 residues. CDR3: CASSLSQGANTEAFF. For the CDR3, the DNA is TGTGCCAGCAGCCTATCACAGGGGGCGAACACTGAAGCTTTCTTT.

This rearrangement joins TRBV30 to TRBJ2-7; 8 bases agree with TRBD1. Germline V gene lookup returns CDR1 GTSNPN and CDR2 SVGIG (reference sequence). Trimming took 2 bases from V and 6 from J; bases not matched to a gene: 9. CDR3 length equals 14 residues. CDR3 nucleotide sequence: TGTGCCTGGAGTTTAACCGGGACAGGACGCGAGCAGTACTTC. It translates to CAWSLTGTGREQYF.

The CDR3 sequence: CASSLWASGELDTQYF. The CDR3 DNA is TGTGCCAGCAGCTTGTGGGCTAGCGGGGAACTAGATACGCAGTATTTT. The chain couples TRBV13 to TRBJ2-3, with TRBD2 identical over 9 bases. This CDR3 has 16 amino acids. The germline gives CDR1 PRHDT, CDR2 FYEKMQ (reference sequence). V trimming: 3 bases; J trimming: 5 bases; junction bases outside the gene matches: 9.